This record covers a single T cell receptor (beta chain). Its target is not known. The data originate from a study of response to subunit inactivated influenza vaccine. Study-wide results and caveats: It was suggested by the authors that few new T cells are recruited by each seasonal influenza vaccination.

One entry per CDR3 protein, called by TCRdb with MiXCR from the RT-PCR reads. Of 450,000 to 600,000 distinct CDR3 sequences listed, 16% were seen once; the top ten hold less than 4%. This specimen consisted of CD4+ T cells sorted from PBMCs, obtained 23 months after vaccination. The clonotype comes from a man in his fifties or sixties who received an inactivated influenza vaccine.

CDR3 sequence (DNA): TGCGCCAGCAGCCAGGAAGACAGGAGAGCCTACGAGCAGTACTTC. It encodes CASSQEDRRAYEQYF. This chain joins TRBV4-1 and TRBJ2-7, with a possible D match to TRBD1 (6 bases). The CDR3 sequence is 15 residues long. Per germline, CDR1 MGHRA and CDR2 YSYEKL. Deletions cut 3 bases from V and 2 bases from J, with 14 bases between.